Listed below are T cell receptor beta chains from one sample, sequenced in a study of blood T cell repertoires in COVID-19. Generated by immunoSEQ multiplex PCR, the TCRdb table keeps only in-frame clones and is missing some. The table records around 130,000 clones, approximately 81% of them present only once. The sample comprised peripheral blood. The origin of the receptors is a woman aged 25 to 39 who had recovered from COVID-19. CDR3s include the opening cysteine and the closing phenylalanine or tryptophan. Size values are once, few and many counts, or a class for expanded clones, and some rows have none.

v_gene	len	j_gene	abundance	CDR3aa
TRBV7-9	18	TRBJ2-4	-	CASSSNRGNGWPKDIQYF
TRBV24-1	17	TRBJ2-1	-	CATSDSPDRGLYNEQFF
TRBV18	19	TRBJ2-1	-	CASSPVGGGLADTYNEQFF
TRBV29-1	15	TRBJ1-4	-	CSAPGVGLGDEKLFF
TRBV2	13	TRBJ1-1	once	CASSATANTEAFF
TRBV3-1/TRBV3-2	13	TRBJ2-7	-	CASSRTAAYEQYF
TRBV7-6	16	TRBJ2-2	-	CASSPLAGLGTGELFF
TRBV20-1	15	TRBJ2-1	-	CSASGGPGSYNEQFF
TRBV7-8	15	TRBJ1-2	-	CASSSPFTGTYGYTF
TRBV3-1/TRBV3-2	15	TRBJ1-2	-	CASSPQGQTVRGYTF
TRBV9	13	TRBJ2-7	-	CASSSDYTYEQYF
TRBV5-4	14	TRBJ1-2	few	CASSSGTGDGGYTF
TRBV7-3	14	TRBJ2-2	-	CASSVTGNTGELFF
TRBV7-3	15	TRBJ2-1	-	CASSYDTDLYNEQFF
TRBV6-6	13	TRBJ2-4	-	CASSYSESSIQYF
TRBV6-5	13	TRBJ2-2	-	CASSYSRAGELFF
TRBV18	15	TRBJ1-3	-	CASSQSELIGNTIYF
TRBV7-9	13	TRBJ1-5	-	CASSPQGNQPQHF
TRBV7-2	15	TRBJ2-7	-	CASSLSAGGRYEQYF
TRBV7-9	14	TRBJ2-7	-	CASSLGDTAYEQYF
TRBV10-3	15	TRBJ1-6	-	CAINEQGSGNSPLHF
TRBV5-3	14	TRBJ1-4	-	CASTWTGGHEKLFF
TRBV14	13	TRBJ2-1	-	CASSWDTYNEQFF
TRBV4-1	17	TRBJ2-3	-	CASSQGWGRGGTDTQYF
TRBV14	18	TRBJ1-3	-	CASSQAGTGVFSGNTIYF
TRBV6-5	14	TRBJ1-6	-	CASSSQGNNSPLHF
TRBV6-2/TRBV6-3	16	TRBJ2-7	-	CASSYPGADPPDEQYF
TRBV6-8	13	TRBJ1-5	-	CASNASSRQPQHF